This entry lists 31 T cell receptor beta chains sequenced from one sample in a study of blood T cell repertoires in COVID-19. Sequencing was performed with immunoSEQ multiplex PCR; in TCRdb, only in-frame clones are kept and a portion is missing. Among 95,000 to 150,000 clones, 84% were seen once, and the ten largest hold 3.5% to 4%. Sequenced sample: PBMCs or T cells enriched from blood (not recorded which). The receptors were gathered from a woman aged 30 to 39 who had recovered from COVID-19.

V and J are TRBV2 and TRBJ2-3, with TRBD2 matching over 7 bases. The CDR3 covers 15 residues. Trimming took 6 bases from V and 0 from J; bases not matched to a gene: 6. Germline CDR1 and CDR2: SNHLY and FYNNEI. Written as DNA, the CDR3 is TGTGCCAGCAGGGCTAGCGGAGCTAGCACAGATACGCAGTATTTT. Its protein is CASRASGASTDTQYF.

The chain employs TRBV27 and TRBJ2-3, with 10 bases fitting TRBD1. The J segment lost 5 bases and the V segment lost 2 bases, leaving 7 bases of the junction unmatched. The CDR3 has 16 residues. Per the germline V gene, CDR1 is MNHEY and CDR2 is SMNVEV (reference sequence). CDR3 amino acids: CASSLDRQGAGDTQYF. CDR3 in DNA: TGTGCCAGCAGTTTAGATAGACAGGGGGCTGGAGATACGCAGTATTTT.

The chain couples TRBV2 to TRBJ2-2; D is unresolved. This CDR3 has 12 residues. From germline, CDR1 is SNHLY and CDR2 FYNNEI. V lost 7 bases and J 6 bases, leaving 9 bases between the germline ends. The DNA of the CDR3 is TGTGCCAGCAAAGCCGCTGCCGGGGAGCTGTTTTTT. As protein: CASKAAAGELFF.

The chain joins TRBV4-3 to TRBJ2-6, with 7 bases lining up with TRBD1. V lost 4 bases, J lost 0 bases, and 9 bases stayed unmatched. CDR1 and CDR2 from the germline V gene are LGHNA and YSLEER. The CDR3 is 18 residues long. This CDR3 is CASSPVTGTYSGANVLTF. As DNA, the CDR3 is TGCGCCAGCAGCCCAGTGACAGGGACCTACTCTGGGGCCAACGTCCTGACTTTC.

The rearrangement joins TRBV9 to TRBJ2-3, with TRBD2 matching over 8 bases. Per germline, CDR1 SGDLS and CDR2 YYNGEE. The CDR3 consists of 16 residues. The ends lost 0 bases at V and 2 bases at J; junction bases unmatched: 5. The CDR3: CASSVVRTSYTDTQYF. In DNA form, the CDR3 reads TGTGCCAGCAGCGTAGTGCGGACTAGCTACACAGATACGCAGTATTTT.

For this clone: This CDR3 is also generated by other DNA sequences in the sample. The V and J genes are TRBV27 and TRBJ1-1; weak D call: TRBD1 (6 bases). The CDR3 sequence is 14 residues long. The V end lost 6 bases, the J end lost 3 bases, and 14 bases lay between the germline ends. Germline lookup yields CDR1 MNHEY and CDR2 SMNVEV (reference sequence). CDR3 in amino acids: CASRLQGRDTEAFF. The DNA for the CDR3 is TGTGCCAGCAGATTACAGGGTCGGGACACTGAAGCTTTCTTT.

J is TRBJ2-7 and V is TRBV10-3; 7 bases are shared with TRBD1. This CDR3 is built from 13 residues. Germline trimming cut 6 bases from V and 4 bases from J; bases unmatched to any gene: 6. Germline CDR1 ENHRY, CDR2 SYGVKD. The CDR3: CAISPGQSYEQYF. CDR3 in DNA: TGTGCCATCAGCCCGGGACAGTCTTACGAGCAGTACTTC.

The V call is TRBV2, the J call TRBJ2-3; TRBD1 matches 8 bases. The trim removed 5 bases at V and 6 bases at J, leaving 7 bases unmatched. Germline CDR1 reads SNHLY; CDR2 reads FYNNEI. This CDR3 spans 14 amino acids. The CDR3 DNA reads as TGTGCCAGCAGTCGACAGGGGCTGAGGGATACGCAGTATTTT. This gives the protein CASSRQGLRDTQYF.

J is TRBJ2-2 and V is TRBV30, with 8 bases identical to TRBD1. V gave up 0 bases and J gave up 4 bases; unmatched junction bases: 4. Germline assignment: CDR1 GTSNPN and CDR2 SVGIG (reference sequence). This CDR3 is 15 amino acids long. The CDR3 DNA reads TGTGCCTGGAGTGTACAGACAGGGGCCACCGGGGAGCTGTTTTTT. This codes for CAWSVQTGATGELFF.

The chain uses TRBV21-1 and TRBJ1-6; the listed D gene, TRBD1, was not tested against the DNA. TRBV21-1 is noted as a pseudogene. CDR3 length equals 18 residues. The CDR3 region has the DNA TGTGCCAGCAGCAAAGAAGACCCCTGCAGGGCGAATAATTCACCCCTCCACTTT. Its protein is CASSKEDPCRANNSPLHF.

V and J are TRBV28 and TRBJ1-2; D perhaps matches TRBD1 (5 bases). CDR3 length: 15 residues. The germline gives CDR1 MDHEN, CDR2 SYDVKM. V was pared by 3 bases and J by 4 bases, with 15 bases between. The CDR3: CASSLPAGRLYGYTF. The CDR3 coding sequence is TGTGCCAGCAGTTTGCCTGCGGGACGTCTCTATGGCTACACCTTC.

CDR3 DNA: TGCGCCAGCAGCCCCGGGACAGACAATGAAAAACTGTTTTTT. Translation: CASSPGTDNEKLFF. The V gene is TRBV5-1, the J gene TRBJ1-4; 7 bases fit TRBD1. CDR1 is SGHRS, CDR2 YFSETQ, per germline. V dropped 4 bases and J dropped 5; count of bases not matched to a gene: 5. The CDR3 has 14 amino acids. Using reference TRBV5-1 and TRBJ1-4 for the parts outside the CDR3, the full variable domain is KAGVTQTPRYLIKTRGQQVTLSCSPISGHRSVSWYQQTPGQGLQFLFEYFSETQRNKGNFPGRFSGRQFSNSRSEMNVSTLELGDSALYLCASSPGTDNEKLFFGSGTQLSVL.

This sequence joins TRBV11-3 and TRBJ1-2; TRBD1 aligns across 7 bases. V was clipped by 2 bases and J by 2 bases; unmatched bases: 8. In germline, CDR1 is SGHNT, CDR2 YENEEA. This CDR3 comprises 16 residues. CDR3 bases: TGTGCCAGCAGCTTAATGTGTACAGGGGCGAACTATGGCTACACCTTC. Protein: CASSLMCTGANYGYTF.

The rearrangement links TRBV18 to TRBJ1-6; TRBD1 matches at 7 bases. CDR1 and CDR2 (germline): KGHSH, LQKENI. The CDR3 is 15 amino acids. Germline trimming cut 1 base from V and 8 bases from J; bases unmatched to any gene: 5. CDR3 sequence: CASSPQGQRYSPLHF. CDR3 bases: TGTGCCAGCTCACCACAGGGACAGAGGTATTCACCCCTCCACTTT.

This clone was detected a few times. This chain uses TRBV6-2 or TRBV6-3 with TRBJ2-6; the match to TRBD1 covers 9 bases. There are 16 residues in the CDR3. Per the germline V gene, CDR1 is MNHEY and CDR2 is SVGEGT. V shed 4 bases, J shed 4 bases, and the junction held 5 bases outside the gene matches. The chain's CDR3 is CASSSTGGFGANVLTF. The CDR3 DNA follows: TGTGCCAGCAGTTCTACAGGGGGCTTCGGGGCCAACGTCCTGACTTTC.

DNA for the CDR3: TGTGCCAGCAGTCTAGCGGGAGAGAAGACCGGGGAGCTGTTTTTT. It translates to CASSLAGEKTGELFF. The chain recombines TRBV28 with TRBJ2-2; TRBD2 matches at 10 bases. J lost 5 bases, V lost 5 bases, and 5 bases had no gene match. The CDR3 spans 15 residues. Germline V gene sequence: CDR1 MDHEN, CDR2 SYDVKM.

CDR3 sequence (DNA): TGCGCCAGCAGCCGGCTGGCGGCCGGGGCCAACGTCCTGACTTTC. As protein: CASSRLAAGANVLTF. The chain is built from TRBV4-3 and TRBJ2-6; D call uncertain. Trimming took off 4 bases at V and 4 bases at J, with 11 bases between the two ends. Per the germline V gene, CDR1 is LGHNA and CDR2 is YSLEER. The length of the CDR3 is 15 residues.

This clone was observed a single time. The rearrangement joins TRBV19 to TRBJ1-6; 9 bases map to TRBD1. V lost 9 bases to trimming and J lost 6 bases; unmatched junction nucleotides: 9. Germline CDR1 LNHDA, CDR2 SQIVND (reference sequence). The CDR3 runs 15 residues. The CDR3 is CASRPGQGGNSPLHF. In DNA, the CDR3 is TGTGCCAGCCGGCCGGGACAGGGTGGTAATTCACCCCTCCACTTT.

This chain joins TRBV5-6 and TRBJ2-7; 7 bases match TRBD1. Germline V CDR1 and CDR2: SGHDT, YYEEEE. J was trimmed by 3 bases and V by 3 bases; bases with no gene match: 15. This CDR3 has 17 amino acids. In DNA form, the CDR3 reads TGTGCCAGCAGCTCGGCCCTTTGGACAGGCATACGCTACGAGCAGTACTTC. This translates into CASSSALWTGIRYEQYF.

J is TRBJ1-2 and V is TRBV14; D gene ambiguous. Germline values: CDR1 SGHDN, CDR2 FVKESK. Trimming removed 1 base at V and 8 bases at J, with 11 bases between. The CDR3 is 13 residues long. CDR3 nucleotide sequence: TGTGCCAGCAGCCAAGCAGGTGGCTTGGGCTACACCTTC. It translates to CASSQAGGLGYTF.

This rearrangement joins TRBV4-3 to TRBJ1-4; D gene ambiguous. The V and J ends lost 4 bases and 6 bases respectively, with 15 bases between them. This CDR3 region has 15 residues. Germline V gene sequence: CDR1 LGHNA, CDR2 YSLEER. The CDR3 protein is CASSLSAVSYEKLFF. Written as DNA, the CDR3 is TGCGCCAGCAGCCTTTCCGCCGTGAGTTATGAAAAACTGTTTTTT.

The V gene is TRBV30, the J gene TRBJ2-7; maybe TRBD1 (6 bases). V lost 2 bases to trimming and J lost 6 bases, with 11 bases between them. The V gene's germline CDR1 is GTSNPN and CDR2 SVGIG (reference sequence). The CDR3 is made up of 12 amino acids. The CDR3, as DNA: TGTGCCTGGAGTCTACAGGGCCGCGAGCAGTACTTC. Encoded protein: CAWSLQGREQYF.

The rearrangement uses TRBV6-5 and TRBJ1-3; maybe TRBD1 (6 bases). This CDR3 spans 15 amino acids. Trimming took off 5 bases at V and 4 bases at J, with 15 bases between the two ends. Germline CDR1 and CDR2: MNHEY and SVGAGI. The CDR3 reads CASSRSGARGNTIYF. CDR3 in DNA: TGTGCCAGCAGTCGCTCAGGGGCGCGGGGAAACACCATATATTTT.

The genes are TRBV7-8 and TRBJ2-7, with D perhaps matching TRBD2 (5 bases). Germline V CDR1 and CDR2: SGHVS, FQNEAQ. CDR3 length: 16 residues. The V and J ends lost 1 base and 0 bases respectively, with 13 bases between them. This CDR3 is CASSLDPRRSSYEQYF. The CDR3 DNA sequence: TGTGCCAGCAGCTTAGACCCTAGGAGGTCCTCCTACGAGCAGTACTTC.

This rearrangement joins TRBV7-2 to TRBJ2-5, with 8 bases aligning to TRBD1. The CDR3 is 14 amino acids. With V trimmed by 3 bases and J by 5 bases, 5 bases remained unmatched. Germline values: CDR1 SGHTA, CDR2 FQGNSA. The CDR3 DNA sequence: TGTGCCAGCAGCTTTGACAGGGGAAGGGAGACCCAGTACTTC. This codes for CASSFDRGRETQYF.

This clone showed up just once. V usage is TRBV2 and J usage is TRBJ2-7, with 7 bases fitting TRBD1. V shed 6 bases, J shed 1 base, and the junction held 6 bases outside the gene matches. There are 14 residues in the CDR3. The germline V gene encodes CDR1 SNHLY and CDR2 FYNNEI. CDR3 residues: CASSTDRLSYEQYF. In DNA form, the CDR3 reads TGTGCCAGCAGCACGGACAGGTTATCCTACGAGCAGTACTTC.

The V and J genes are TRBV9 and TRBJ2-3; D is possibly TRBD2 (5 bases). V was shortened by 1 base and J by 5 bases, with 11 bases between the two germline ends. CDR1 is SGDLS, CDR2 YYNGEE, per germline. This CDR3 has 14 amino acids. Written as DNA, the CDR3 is TGTGCCAGCAGCGTATCCGGGATCCGAGATACGCAGTATTTT. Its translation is CASSVSGIRDTQYF. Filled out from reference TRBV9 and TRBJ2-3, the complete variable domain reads DSGVTQTPKHLITATGQRVTLRCSPRSGDLSVYWYQQSLDQGLQFLIQYYNGEERAKGNILERFSAQQFPDLHSELNLSSLELGDSALYFCASSVSGIRDTQYFGPGTRLTVL.

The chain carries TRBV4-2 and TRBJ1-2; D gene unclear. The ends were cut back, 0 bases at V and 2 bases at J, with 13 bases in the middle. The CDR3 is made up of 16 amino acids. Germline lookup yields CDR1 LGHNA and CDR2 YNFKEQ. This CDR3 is CASSQDLRGGNYGYTF. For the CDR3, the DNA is TGTGCCAGCAGCCAAGATCTAAGAGGAGGAAACTATGGCTACACCTTC.

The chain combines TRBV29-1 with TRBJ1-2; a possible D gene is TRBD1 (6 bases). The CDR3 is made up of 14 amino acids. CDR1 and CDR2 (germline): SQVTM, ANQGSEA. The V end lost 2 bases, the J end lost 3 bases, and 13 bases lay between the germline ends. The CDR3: CSVESQGKHYGYTF. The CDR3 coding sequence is TGCAGCGTTGAAAGCCAGGGGAAACACTATGGCTACACCTTC. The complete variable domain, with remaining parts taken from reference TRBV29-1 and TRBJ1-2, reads SAVISQKPSRDICQRGTSLTIQCQVDSQVTMMFWYRQQPGQSLTLIATANQGSEATYESGFVIDKFPISRPNLTFSTLTVSNMSPEDSSIYLCSVESQGKHYGYTFGSGTRLTVV.

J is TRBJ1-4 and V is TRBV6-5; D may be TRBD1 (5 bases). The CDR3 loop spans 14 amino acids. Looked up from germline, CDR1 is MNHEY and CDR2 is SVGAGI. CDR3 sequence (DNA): TGTCTCGGTGGGGACTATGCGGCTAATGAAAAACTGTTTTTT. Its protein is CLGGDYAANEKLFF.

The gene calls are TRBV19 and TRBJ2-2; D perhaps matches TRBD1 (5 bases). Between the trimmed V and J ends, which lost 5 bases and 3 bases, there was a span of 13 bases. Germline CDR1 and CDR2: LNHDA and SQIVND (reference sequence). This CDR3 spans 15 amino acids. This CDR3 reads CASSARQRHTGELFF. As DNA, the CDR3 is TGTGCCAGTAGTGCCCGACAGCGCCACACCGGGGAGCTGTTTTTT.